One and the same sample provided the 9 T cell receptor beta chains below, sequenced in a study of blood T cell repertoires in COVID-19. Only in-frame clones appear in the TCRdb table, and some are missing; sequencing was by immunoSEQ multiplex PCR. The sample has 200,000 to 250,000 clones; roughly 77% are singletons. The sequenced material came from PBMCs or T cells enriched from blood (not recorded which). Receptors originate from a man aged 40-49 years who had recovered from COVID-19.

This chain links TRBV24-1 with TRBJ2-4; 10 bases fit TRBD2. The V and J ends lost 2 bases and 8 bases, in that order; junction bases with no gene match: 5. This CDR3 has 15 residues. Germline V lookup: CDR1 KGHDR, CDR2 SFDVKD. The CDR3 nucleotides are TGTGCCACCAGTGATTCAAGAAGCGGGAGGGACATTCAGTACTTC. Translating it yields CATSDSRSGRDIQYF.

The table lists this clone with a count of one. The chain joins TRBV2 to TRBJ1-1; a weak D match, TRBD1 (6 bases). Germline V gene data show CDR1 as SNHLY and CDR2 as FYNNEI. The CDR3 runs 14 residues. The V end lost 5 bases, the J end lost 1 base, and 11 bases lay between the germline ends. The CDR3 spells CASSPTGRNTEAFF. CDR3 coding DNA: TGTGCCAGCAGTCCAACAGGGAGGAACACTGAAGCTTTCTTT.

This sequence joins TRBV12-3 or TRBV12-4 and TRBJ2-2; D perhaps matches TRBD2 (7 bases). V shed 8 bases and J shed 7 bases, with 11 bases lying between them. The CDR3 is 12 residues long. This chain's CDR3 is CASVRGGGELFF. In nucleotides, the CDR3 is TGTGCCAGCGTTAGGGGGGGCGGGGAGCTGTTTTTT.

Here the CDR3 DNA reads TGTGCCTGGCGCCCCAGAGGAGCCAACTATGGCTACACCTTC. Amino acids: CAWRPRGANYGYTF. The chain couples TRBV30 to TRBJ1-2; the D is unclear. The CDR3 spans 14 residues. Trimming shortened V by 5 bases and J by 2 bases, and 15 bases separated the two germline ends. Per germline, CDR1 GTSNPN and CDR2 SVGIG (reference sequence).

CDR3 bases: TGCGCCAGCAGACAGGACGTTGGTAGCAATCAGCCCCAGCATTTT. Its protein product is CASRQDVGSNQPQHF. The rearrangement joins TRBV5-1 to TRBJ1-5; TRBD1 is a possible D gene (5 bases). V lost 5 bases and J lost 0, with 12 bases in between. Germline CDR1 SGHRS, CDR2 YFSETQ. CDR3 size: 15 residues.

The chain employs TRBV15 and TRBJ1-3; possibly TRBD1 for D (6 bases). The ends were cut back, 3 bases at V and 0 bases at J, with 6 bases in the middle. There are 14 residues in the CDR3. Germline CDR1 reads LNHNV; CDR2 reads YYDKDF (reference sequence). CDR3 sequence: CATSRTGSGNTIYF. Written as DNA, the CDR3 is TGTGCCACCAGCAGGACAGGCTCTGGAAACACCATATATTTT.

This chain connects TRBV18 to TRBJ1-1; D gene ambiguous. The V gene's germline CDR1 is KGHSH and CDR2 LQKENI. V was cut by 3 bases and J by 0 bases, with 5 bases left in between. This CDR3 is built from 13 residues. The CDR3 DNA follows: TGTGCCAGCTCACCGTACATGAACACTGAAGCTTTCTTT. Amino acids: CASSPYMNTEAFF. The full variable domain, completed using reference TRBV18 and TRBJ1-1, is NAGVMQNPRHLVRRRGQEARLRCSPMKGHSHVYWYRQLPEEGLKFMVYLQKENIIDESGMPKERFSAEFPKEGPSILRIQQVVRGDSAAYFCASSPYMNTEAFFGQGTRLTVV.

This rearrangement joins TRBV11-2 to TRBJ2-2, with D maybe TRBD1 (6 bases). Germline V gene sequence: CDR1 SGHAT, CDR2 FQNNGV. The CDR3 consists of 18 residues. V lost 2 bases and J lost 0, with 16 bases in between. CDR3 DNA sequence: TGTGCCAGCAGCTTAACCGTGGAAAAGGGGGCGAACACCGGGGAGCTGTTTTTT. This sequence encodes CASSLTVEKGANTGELFF. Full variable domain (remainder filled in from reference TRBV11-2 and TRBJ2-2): EAGVAQSPRYKIIEKRQSVAFWCNPISGHATLYWYQQILGQGPKLLIQFQNNGVVDDSQLPKDRFSAERLKGVDSTLKIQPAKLEDSAVYLCASSLTVEKGANTGELFFGEGSRLTVL.

The CDR3 protein is CAWSVEGSAETQYF. The CDR3 DNA sequence: TGTGCCTGGAGTGTGGAGGGGAGTGCGGAGACCCAGTACTTC. The rearrangement links TRBV30 to TRBJ2-5; a weak D match, TRBD2 (6 bases). V was pared by 0 bases and J by 5 bases, with 13 bases between. The CDR3 totals 14 residues. The V gene's germline CDR1 is GTSNPN and CDR2 SVGIG (reference sequence).